This TCR beta chain was found in a study of regulatory T cells in long-lasting Graves disease. Study-wide points: When disease was persistent, TRBV28, TRBJ1-2 and TRBJ2-5 were the favored segments.

CDR3 length equals 13 residues. With V trimmed by 3 bases and J by 9 bases, 6 bases remained unmatched. Germline CDR1 DFQATT, CDR2 SNEGSKA (reference sequence). The time point here: newly diagnosed GD, antithyroid drugs for less than 3 months. The TCR library was made from RNA extracted from PBMCs. The TCR beta library used iRepertoire HTBI primers with Arm-PCR amplification of CDR3. TCRdb ran MiXCR on the multiplex PCR reads and lists one entry per CDR3 protein. Seen here are approximately 560,000 distinct CDR3 sequences, 15% to 20% observed once, and the top ten hold about 12%. This clonotype has a count of ten or more. Its antigen is as yet unknown. These data were also filed under a second study, of T cells in Graves' hyperthyroidism and ophthalmopathy. That study adds: It was a median roughly six months before onset that the model predicted ophthalmopathy.

This sequence originates from a man younger than 35 with Graves disease. This specimen was peripheral blood mononuclear cells (PBMCs), taken at new diagnosis, from a patient treated with antithyroid drugs. V gene TRBV20-1 combines with J gene TRBJ2-1; 9 bases match TRBD2. The CDR3: CSARGLALGEQFF. CDR3 DNA sequence: TGCAGTGCTAGGGGACTAGCTCTGGGTGAGCAGTTCTTC.